This TCR beta chain was sequenced in a study of metastatic and nonmetastatic thyroid tumors. This clone was seen many times. V lost 5 bases to trimming and J lost 4 bases, with 16 bases between them. Looked up from germline, CDR1 is SGHTA and CDR2 is FQGTGA. The CDR3 totals 15 residues. TCRdb called clones again from the PCR reads with MiXCR. The table shows 30,000 or so clones, with roughly 17% occurring only once. Every patient underwent thyroid surgery untreated. This clonotype was sampled from a female donor with papillary thyroid cancer or a benign thyroid nodule (not recorded which). Some clones in this sample may be carry-over from other donors' samples. The chain couples TRBV7-3 to TRBJ2-3; D is perhaps TRBD1 (5 bases). The sequencing sample was made of blood. The CDR3 here is CASSPQGSGPDTQYF. CDR3 coding DNA: TGTGCCAGCAGCCCACAAGGCTCAGGGCCAGATACGCAGTATTTT.